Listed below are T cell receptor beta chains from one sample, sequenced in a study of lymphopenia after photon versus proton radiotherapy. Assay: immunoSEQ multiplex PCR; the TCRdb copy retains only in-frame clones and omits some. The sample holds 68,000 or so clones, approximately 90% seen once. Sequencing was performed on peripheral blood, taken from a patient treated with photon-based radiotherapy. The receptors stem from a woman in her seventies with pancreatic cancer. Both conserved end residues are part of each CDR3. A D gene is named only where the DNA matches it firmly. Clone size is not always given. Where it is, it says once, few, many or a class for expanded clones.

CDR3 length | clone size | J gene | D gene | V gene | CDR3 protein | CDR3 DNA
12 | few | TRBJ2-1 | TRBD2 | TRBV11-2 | CASSSGNNEQFF | TGTGCCAGCAGCAGCGGGAATAATGAGCAGTTCTTC
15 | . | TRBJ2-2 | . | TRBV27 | CASSLTRVNTGELFF | TGTGCCAGCAGCTTGACCAGGGTGAACACCGGGGAGCTGTTTTTT
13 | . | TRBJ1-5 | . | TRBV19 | CASSDLGSQPQHF | TGTGCCAGTAGTGATCTGGGAAGTCAGCCCCAGCATTTT
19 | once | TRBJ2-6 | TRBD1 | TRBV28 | CASSFYGRDRSSGANVLTF | TGTGCCAGCAGTTTCTACGGGCGGGACAGGTCCTCTGGGGCCAACGTCCTGACTTTC
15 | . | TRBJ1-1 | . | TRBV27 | CATARFDRPNTEAFF | TGTGCCACAGCACGATTCGACAGGCCGAACACTGAAGCTTTCTTT
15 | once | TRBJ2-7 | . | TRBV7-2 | CASSLGTGFAYEQYF | TGTGCCAGCAGCTTAGGGACGGGATTCGCCTACGAGCAGTACTTC
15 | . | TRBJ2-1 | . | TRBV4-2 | CASSPLARSYNEQFF | TGTGCCAGCAGCCCGCTAGCGCGCTCCTACAATGAGCAGTTCTTC
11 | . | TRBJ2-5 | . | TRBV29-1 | CSVERGETQYF | TGCAGCGTTGAACGGGGGGAGACCCAGTACTTC
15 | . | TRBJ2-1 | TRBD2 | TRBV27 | CASRLTSGAYNEQFF | TGTGCCAGCAGATTAACTAGCGGGGCGTACAATGAGCAGTTCTTC
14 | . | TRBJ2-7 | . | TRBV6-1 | CASSDGPTSYEQYF | TGTGCCAGCAGTGACGGGCCTACCTCCTACGAGCAGTACTTC
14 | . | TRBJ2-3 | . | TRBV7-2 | CASSAGRAEGQQYF | TGTGCCAGCAGCGCCGGGAGAGCGGAAGGACAGCAGTATTTT
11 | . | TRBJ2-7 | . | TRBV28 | CASSLNGEQYF | TGTGCCAGCAGTTTAAACGGGGAGCAGTACTTC
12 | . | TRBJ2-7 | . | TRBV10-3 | CAISEFGRWQYF | TGTGCCATCAGTGAGTTCGGACGTTGGCAGTACTTC
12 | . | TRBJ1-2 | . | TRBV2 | CASSVSHYGYTF | TGTGCCAGCAGTGTAAGCCACTATGGCTACACCTTC
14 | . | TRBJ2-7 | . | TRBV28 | CASSLIATRTEQYF | TGTGCCAGCAGTTTAATTGCGACTAGAACCGAGCAGTACTTC
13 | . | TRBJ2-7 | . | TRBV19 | CASSIETTYEQYF | TGTGCCAGTAGTATTGAGACGACCTACGAGCAGTACTTC